The 24 T cell receptor beta chains listed next were all sequenced from one sample in a study of beta chain features in type 1 diabetes. Since all of the isolated RNA was reverse transcribed, expressed TCRB transcripts were what got sequenced. The repertoire was sequenced with immunoSEQ multiplex PCR; TCRdb's copy has only in-frame clones and lacks some. The table has about 470,000 clones, about 32% seen once. Material: naive CD4+ T cells from blood. These receptors were collected from a man aged 18 to 30 in good health.

The chain couples TRBV10-3 to TRBJ2-1; D uncertain. The CDR3 consists of 15 residues. CDR1 and CDR2 (germline): ENHRY, SYGVKD. V lost 4 bases to trimming and J lost 4 bases, with 14 bases between them. CDR3 sequence reads: CAISGRTSGYNEQFF. The CDR3 DNA sequence: TGTGCCATCAGTGGAAGGACCTCCGGATACAATGAGCAGTTCTTC.

The rearrangement joins TRBV4-2 to TRBJ2-6; D is unclear. Trimming took off 0 bases at V and 0 bases at J, with 9 bases between the two ends. Germline-derived CDR1 and CDR2 are LGHNA and YNFKEQ. CDR3 length: 17 residues. CDR3 in DNA: TGTGCCAGCAGCCAAGATCCGGTGGGCTCTGGGGCCAACGTCCTGACTTTC. It codes for CASSQDPVGSGANVLTF.

The J gene is TRBJ1-1, the V gene TRBV7-9; D remains unclear. Between the trimmed V and J ends, which lost 5 bases and 4 bases, there was a span of 14 bases. The CDR3 covers 14 residues. Germline CDR1 reads SEHNR; CDR2 reads FQNEAQ (reference sequence). In DNA, the CDR3 is TGTGCCAGCAGCCAAAGAGGTGACCGCACTGAAGCTTTCTTT. Amino acid sequence: CASSQRGDRTEAFF.

J is TRBJ2-1 and V is TRBV21-1; the table calls TRBD2, which could not be checked here. TRBV21-1 is noted as a pseudogene. This CDR3 is built from 19 residues. CDR3 bases: TGTGCCAGCAGCAAATCATCTCGGCTAGCGGTGGTAATTGTCCATGAGCAGTTCTTC. It specifies CASSKSSRLAVVIVHEQFF.

This clone was recorded a few times. The chain has TRBV29-1 and TRBJ2-6; TRBD1 matches 8 bases. Germline-derived CDR1 and CDR2 are SQVTM and ANQGSEA. This CDR3 spans 16 amino acids. V lost 7 bases, J lost 1 base, and 9 bases stayed unmatched. In DNA form, the CDR3 reads TGCAGCGCTGGCGGGACAGGATATTCTGGGGCCAACGTCCTGACTTTC. This translates into CSAGGTGYSGANVLTF.

The rearrangement joins TRBV30 to TRBJ2-1; D call uncertain. CDR3 length equals 14 residues. The germline V gene encodes CDR1 GTSNPN and CDR2 SVGIG (reference sequence). Trimming shortened V by 1 base and J by 6 bases, and 13 bases separated the two germline ends. The CDR3 DNA is TGTGCCTGGAGTGCAGTAGTCTTAGGCAATGAGCAGTTCTTC. It is translated as CAWSAVVLGNEQFF.

The table lists this clone with a few counts. This chain connects TRBV29-1 to TRBJ1-2, with D perhaps TRBD1 (6 bases). The CDR3 runs 12 residues. Trimming stripped 7 bases from V and 5 bases from J, with 14 bases between. Germline assignment: CDR1 SQVTM and CDR2 ANQGSEA. The CDR3 loop reads CSARGGGYGYTF. The CDR3 DNA sequence: TGCAGCGCCCGAGGGGGAGGGTATGGCTACACCTTC.

The chain uses TRBV14 and TRBJ1-2; D is uncertain. Looked up from germline, CDR1 is SGHDN and CDR2 is FVKESK. V dropped 5 bases and J dropped 7 bases, with 11 bases sitting between them. CDR3 size: 12 residues. This CDR3 is CASSSVYSGYTF. The CDR3 bases are TGTGCCAGCAGCTCCGTATACAGTGGCTACACCTTC.

In its sample, this clone was seen a few times. Other DNA variants within this sample encode the same CDR3. The V gene is TRBV30, the J gene TRBJ1-1, with no clear D. CDR3 length: 12 amino acids. The V and J ends lost 2 bases and 0 bases respectively, with 4 bases between them. CDR1 GTSNPN and CDR2 SVGIG come from the germline V gene (reference sequence). In DNA form, the CDR3 reads TGTGCCTGGAGTCGGTTGAACACTGAAGCTTTCTTT. Amino acid sequence: CAWSRLNTEAFF.

The chain is built from TRBV7-2 and TRBJ2-4; D is unresolved. Between the trimmed V and J ends, which lost 4 bases and 2 bases, there was a span of 18 bases. The CDR3 covers 17 residues. The V gene's germline CDR1 is SGHTA and CDR2 FQGNSA. CDR3 DNA: TGTGCCAGCAGCTCCCCCCCGGGTGGGTGGCCCAAAAACATTCAGTACTTC. This translates into CASSSPPGGWPKNIQYF.

The chain has TRBV6-1 and TRBJ2-1, with a tentative D call TRBD2 (5 bases). Trimming left V 1 base short and J 9 bases short, with 13 bases between. CDR1 and CDR2 (germline): MNHNS, SASEGT. CDR3 length: 14 residues. DNA for the CDR3: TGTGCCAGCAGTGAAGGGCTAGCCCCAAGTGAGCAGTTCTTC. It yields the protein CASSEGLAPSEQFF.

This clone was recorded a few times. The rearrangement joins TRBV29-1 to TRBJ2-1, with 11 bases fitting TRBD1. The germline CDR1 and CDR2 sequences are SQVTM and ANQGSEA. The V gene end was trimmed by 6 bases and the J gene end by 8 bases; junction bases not matched to a gene: 6. The CDR3 covers 13 residues. The DNA for the CDR3 is TGCAGCGTCGGGACAGGGGGTATCGATGAGCAGTTCTTC. This codes for CSVGTGGIDEQFF.

The V call is TRBV30, the J call TRBJ1-5; 9 bases are shared with TRBD1. Trimming took 5 bases from V and 6 from J; bases not matched to a gene: 8. This CDR3 has 14 amino acids. Germline V lookup: CDR1 GTSNPN, CDR2 SVGIG (reference sequence). CDR3 amino acids: CAWGTGQLGQPQHF. The CDR3 DNA follows: TGTGCCTGGGGGACAGGGCAGTTAGGTCAGCCCCAGCATTTT.

V usage is TRBV28 and J usage is TRBJ2-7; the D is unclear. This CDR3 region has 13 residues. V lost 6 bases and J 2 bases, leaving 11 bases between the germline ends. Germline V gene sequence: CDR1 MDHEN, CDR2 SYDVKM. As DNA, the CDR3 is TGTGCCAGCAGGCTTCACGCGGCCTACGAGCAGTACTTC. Its translation is CASRLHAAYEQYF. Full variable domain (outside the CDR3, taken from reference TRBV28 and TRBJ2-7): DVKVTQSSRYLVKRTGEKVFLECVQDMDHENMFWYRQDPGLGLRLIYFSYDVKMKEKGDIPEGYSVSREKKERFSLILESASTNQTSMYLCASRLHAAYEQYFGPGTRLTVT.

The genes are TRBV6-1 and TRBJ2-1, with D perhaps being TRBD1 or TRBD2 (5 bases each). V dropped 3 bases and J dropped 2 bases, with 11 bases sitting between them. The CDR3 runs 15 residues. CDR1 and CDR2 from the germline V gene are MNHNS and SASEGT. The CDR3: CASSDEGPTYNEQFF. The CDR3 DNA reads TGTGCCAGCAGTGACGAGGGACCTACCTACAATGAGCAGTTCTTC.

This clone appeared a few times. The chain combines TRBV7-8 with TRBJ2-5; D possibly corresponds to TRBD1 (6 bases). The germline V gene has CDR1 SGHVS and CDR2 FQNEAQ. Deletions cut 3 bases from V and 4 bases from J, with 12 bases between. CDR3 length equals 14 residues. Written as DNA, the CDR3 is TGTGCCAGCAGCTTTCCTGGGGGCGTAGAGACCCAGTACTTC. This encodes CASSFPGGVETQYF.

The chain joins TRBV20-1 to TRBJ2-5; TRBD1 or TRBD2 may be the D gene (5 bases each). Trimming shortened V by 6 bases and J by 1 base, and 6 bases separated the two germline ends. The CDR3 is 11 residues long. Germline V gene data show CDR1 as DFQATT and CDR2 as SNEGSKA (reference sequence). The chain's CDR3 is CSAGTQETQYF. The DNA for the CDR3 is TGCAGTGCAGGGACCCAAGAGACCCAGTACTTC.

In DNA form, the CDR3 reads TGCGCCAGCAGCTTGGCCTTGGCAGAGAGCACAGATACGCAGTATTTT. Amino acids: CASSLALAESTDTQYF. The chain combines TRBV5-1 with TRBJ2-3; unclear D gene. In germline, CDR1 is SGHRS, CDR2 YFSETQ. Trimming left V 0 bases short and J 0 bases short, with 11 bases between. CDR3 length: 16 residues.

The chain joins TRBV4-2 to TRBJ2-3; weak D call: TRBD1 (6 bases). CDR1 is LGHNA, CDR2 YNFKEQ, per germline. The V end was cut by 3 bases, the J end by 1 base, with 17 bases between. The CDR3 contains 17 residues. This CDR3 reads CASSHLERGSGTDTQYF. In DNA form, the CDR3 reads TGTGCCAGCAGCCACCTGGAGAGGGGGAGTGGCACAGATACGCAGTATTTT.

The gene calls are TRBV30 and TRBJ2-3; D is uncertain. V lost 0 bases and J 6 bases, leaving 10 bases between the germline ends. The CDR3 has 13 amino acids. Germline V gene lookup returns CDR1 GTSNPN and CDR2 SVGIG (reference sequence). The CDR3 loop is CAWSVRPGDTQYF. The CDR3 region has the DNA TGTGCCTGGAGTGTACGGCCTGGGGATACGCAGTATTTT.

The sample holds a few counts of this clone. This chain links TRBV27 with TRBJ2-4; 12 bases are a match to TRBD1. V gave up 4 bases and J gave up 8 bases; unmatched junction bases: 12. Germline CDR1 MNHEY, CDR2 SMNVEV (reference sequence). This CDR3 contains 17 residues. In DNA form, the CDR3 reads TGTGCCAGCAGTTCGATCCCCGGGACAGGGGGCGGGTACATTCAGTACTTC. This gives the protein CASSSIPGTGGGYIQYF.

This clone appeared a few times. The chain's CDR3 is CAWKGSTGELFF. CDR3 in DNA: TGTGCCTGGAAGGGCTCTACCGGGGAGCTGTTTTTT. The gene calls are TRBV30 and TRBJ2-2; D not resolved. The germline gives CDR1 GTSNPN, CDR2 SVGIG (reference sequence). This CDR3 has 12 amino acids. Deletions cut 4 bases from V and 5 bases from J, with 8 bases between.

The chain joins TRBV30 to TRBJ1-1; 7 bases line up with TRBD1. Germline V gene sequence: CDR1 GTSNPN, CDR2 SVGIG (reference sequence). The CDR3 extends over 13 amino acids. Trimming cost V 5 bases and J 3 bases; bases outside gene matches: 6. This CDR3 reads CAWCDRADTEAFF. CDR3 coding DNA: TGTGCCTGGTGCGACAGGGCTGACACTGAAGCTTTCTTT.

Concerning this clone: Its ends do not fully match the called genes, so a read error is possible. This chain joins TRBV7-7 and TRBJ2-3, with no clear D. The germline V gene has CDR1 SSHAT and CDR2 FNYEAQ (reference sequence). This CDR3 is 13 amino acids long. The CDR3 here is CASSRAGTDTQYF. The CDR3 DNA reads as TGTGCTAGCAGCCGGGCGGGCACAGATACGCAGTATTTT. Filled out from reference TRBV7-7 and TRBJ2-3, the complete variable domain reads GAGVSQSPRYKVTKRGQDVTLRCDPISSHATLYWYQQALGQGPEFLTYFNYEAQPDKSGLPSDRFSAERPEGSISTLTIQRTEQRDSAMYRCASSRAGTDTQYFGPGTRLTVL.